Each of the 22 T cell receptor beta chains below was sequenced from the same sample in a study of Graves' ophthalmopathy and Graves' hyperthyroidism. TCR beta CDR3 amplification used RNA transcripts. Investigators did first-round RT-PCR with HTBI primers, then second-round multiplex PCR. From the multiplex PCR reads, TCRdb called clonotypes with MiXCR, one entry per CDR3 protein. This sample yields fewer than 650,000 distinct CDR3 sequences, of which 20% to 25% are seen a single time; roughly 6.9% belongs to the top ten. Material: peripheral blood. Receptor source: a young woman with stable Graves' hyperthyroidism. Some clones in this sample may be carry-over from other donors' samples.

This clonotype was detected many times. This chain connects TRBV10-3 to TRBJ2-5; D gene ambiguous. This CDR3 is built from 15 residues. Looked up from germline, CDR1 is ENHRY and CDR2 is SYGVKD. The V and J ends lost 8 bases and 2 bases respectively, with 18 bases between them. CDR3 sequence (DNA): TGTGCCATCGCCGATACACGACAAGCACAAGAGACCCAGTACTTC. Its protein product is CAIADTRQAQETQYF.

This clonotype was seen more than once but under ten times. The chain employs TRBV14 and TRBJ1-2; the match to TRBD1 covers 7 bases. The germline gives CDR1 SGHDN, CDR2 FVKESK. Trimming at V came to 0 bases and at J to 4 bases, leaving 5 bases not matched to a gene. The CDR3 sequence is 15 residues long. As DNA, the CDR3 is TGTGCCAGCAGCCAAGATCGCGGGACAGCCTATGGCTACACCTTC. Amino acids: CASSQDRGTAYGYTF.

This clonotype was counted many times. The chain combines TRBV12-3 or TRBV12-4 with TRBJ1-1; a possible D gene is TRBD1 (6 bases). The V end lost 6 bases, the J end lost 3 bases, and 23 bases lay between the germline ends. The CDR3 runs 17 residues. This chain's CDR3 is CASSPRGAIATDTEAFF. CDR3 DNA: TGTGCCAGCAGCCCGAGGGGGGCGATCGCGACTGACACTGAAGCTTTCTTT.

J is TRBJ2-7 and V is TRBV7-2, with 8 bases matching TRBD1. Trimming removed 4 bases from V and 3 bases from J; junction bases left unmatched: 8. The CDR3 has 15 residues. The V gene's germline CDR1 is SGHTA and CDR2 FQGNSA. The CDR3, as DNA: TGTGCCAGCAGCTCTCTCAGGGGGCATGGCTACGAGCAGTACTTC. It yields the protein CASSSLRGHGYEQYF.

The chain recombines TRBV12-3 or TRBV12-4 with TRBJ1-1; D unclear. Trimming cost V 3 bases and J 0 bases, with 8 bases left between them. The CDR3 has 14 amino acids. Written as DNA, the CDR3 is TGTGCCAGCAGTTTCTCGAGGATGAACACTGAAGCTTTCTTT. Protein product: CASSFSRMNTEAFF.

Many counts were recorded for this clonotype. The rearrangement joins TRBV11-2 to TRBJ1-1; TRBD1 matches 7 bases. Unmatched junction bases numbered 4, after V lost 5 bases and J lost 4 bases. Per the germline V gene, CDR1 is SGHAT and CDR2 is FQNNGV. The CDR3 is 13 residues long. CDR3 sequence reads: CASSLGTVTEAFF. The DNA for the CDR3 is TGTGCCAGCAGCCTGGGGACAGTCACTGAAGCTTTCTTT.

The rearrangement joins TRBV6-4 to TRBJ1-2; the D is unclear. The CDR3 contains 16 residues. Trimming left V 4 bases short and J 0 bases short, with 15 bases between. Germline V CDR1 and CDR2: MRHNA, SNTAGT. CDR3 region: CASSVTLRLPNYGYTF. The CDR3 nucleotides are TGTGCCAGCAGTGTCACATTACGACTCCCTAACTATGGCTACACCTTC.

This clonotype was recorded at least ten times. The V call is TRBV20-1, the J call TRBJ2-7; TRBD1 matches 8 bases. Germline V gives CDR1 DFQATT, CDR2 SNEGSKA (reference sequence). The J segment lost 6 bases and the V segment lost 5 bases, leaving 9 bases of the junction unmatched. The CDR3 is made up of 13 amino acids. DNA for the CDR3: TGCAGTGCTCCGACAGGGGTGTTTAGCGAGCAGTACTTC. It yields the protein CSAPTGVFSEQYF.

Only a few counts were recorded for this clonotype. The chain joins TRBV19 to TRBJ1-5; D not certain. CDR1 is LNHDA, CDR2 SQIVND, per germline (reference sequence). Trimming shortened V by 1 base and J by 11 bases, and 12 bases separated the two germline ends. The CDR3 extends over 13 amino acids. In DNA form, the CDR3 reads TGTGCCAGTAGTATAGTTTCTTCGGAGGCCCAGCATTTT. Protein: CASSIVSSEAQHF.

The chain uses TRBV6-1 and TRBJ2-2; TRBD2 matches at 8 bases. The CDR3 length is 15 residues. Trimming took 7 bases from V and 4 from J; bases not matched to a gene: 8. Per germline, CDR1 MNHNS and CDR2 SASEGT. The CDR3 sequence: CASIRDAGGTGELFF. In nucleotides, the CDR3 is TGTGCCAGCATTCGCGACGCGGGGGGCACCGGGGAGCTGTTTTTT.

The chain links TRBV7-9 to TRBJ2-5; D is undetermined. The ends were cut back, 1 base at V and 2 bases at J, with 14 bases in the middle. In germline, CDR1 is SEHNR, CDR2 FQNEAQ (reference sequence). The CDR3 contains 16 residues. The CDR3 is CASSLGVQEEQETQYF. The CDR3 coding sequence is TGTGCCAGCAGCTTAGGAGTTCAGGAAGAACAAGAGACCCAGTACTTC.

This sequence joins TRBV11-1 and TRBJ2-2; D unclear. Germline CDR1 reads SGHAT; CDR2 reads FQDESV (reference sequence). V lost 5 bases, J lost 3 bases, and 10 bases lay in between. The CDR3 totals 14 residues. For the CDR3, the DNA is TGTGCCAGCAGCACCGGGCCCGACACCGGGGAGCTGTTTTTT. Its protein product is CASSTGPDTGELFF.

This clonotype was seen ten or more times. CDR3 in DNA: TGTGCCAGCAGTCCCCCGACAGGGGGAGGTCAGCCCCAGCATTTT. Translation: CASSPPTGGGQPQHF. The chain combines TRBV28 with TRBJ1-5; 9 bases fit TRBD1. The CDR3 runs to 15 residues. Trimming removed 5 bases from V and 6 bases from J; junction bases left unmatched: 8. The germline CDR1 and CDR2 sequences are MDHEN and SYDVKM.

This clonotype was seen only a few times. This may be a read error, as it is one base from a much larger clone. The chain has TRBV20-1 and TRBJ1-6; maybe TRBD1 (6 bases). Germline V gene sequence: CDR1 DFQATT, CDR2 SNEGSKA (reference sequence). CDR3 length equals 14 residues. The CDR3 DNA is TGCAGTGCTAGAGATCCCAGGGGCAATTCACACCTCCACTTT. Its protein is CSARDPRGNSHLHF.

A few counts support this clonotype. The chain links TRBV3-1 to TRBJ1-2; D is perhaps TRBD1 (6 bases). V dropped 3 bases and J dropped 3 bases, with 14 bases sitting between them. This CDR3 is built from 15 residues. Germline CDR1 reads LGHDT; CDR2 reads YNNKEL (reference sequence). CDR3 nucleotide sequence: TGTGCCAGCAGCCACCTCCTGGACAGCTACTATGGCTACACCTTC. Its translation: CASSHLLDSYYGYTF.

Comments on this clonotype: Being one base from a much bigger clone, this may be a read error. This rearrangement joins TRBV18 to TRBJ1-1; a weak D match, TRBD1 (6 bases). CDR1 is KGHSH, CDR2 LQKENI, per germline. The CDR3 contains 16 residues. The CDR3 sequence: CASSPPSWGRDTESFF. The CDR3 DNA follows: TGTGCCAGCTCTCCCCCGAGTTGGGGGCGGGACACTGAATCTTTCTTT.

This clonotype was observed many times. The chain is built from TRBV15 and TRBJ1-2; D is undetermined. Between the trimmed V and J ends, which lost 0 bases and 2 bases, there was a span of 10 bases. The CDR3 runs 15 residues. Germline values: CDR1 LNHNV, CDR2 YYDKDF (reference sequence). CDR3 nucleotides: TGTGCCACCAGCAGAGATCGTGCGAGAAACTATGGCTACACCTTC. It specifies CATSRDRARNYGYTF.

This clonotype was detected many times. CDR3 loop: CASSTSDRDDSYEQYF. The CDR3 bases are TGTGCCAGCAGCACCTCGGACAGGGACGATTCCTACGAGCAGTACTTC. J is TRBJ2-7 and V is TRBV11-2; 8 bases line up with TRBD1. Looked up from germline, CDR1 is SGHAT and CDR2 is FQNNGV. The CDR3 runs 16 residues. J lost 1 base, V lost 5 bases, and 10 bases had no gene match.

This clonotype was counted many times. The chain combines TRBV7-2 with TRBJ1-3; D call uncertain. Germline V lookup: CDR1 SGHTA, CDR2 FQGNSA. The length of the CDR3 is 14 residues. V shed 3 bases and J shed 2 bases, with 8 bases lying between them. The CDR3 reads CASSFTLTGNTIYF. For the CDR3, the DNA is TGTGCCAGCAGCTTCACACTAACTGGAAACACCATATATTTT.

This clonotype was found many times. This chain uses TRBV12-3 or TRBV12-4 with TRBJ2-2; D not certain. This CDR3 has 11 amino acids. V was cut by 6 bases and J by 4 bases, with 3 bases left in between. DNA for the CDR3: TGTGCCAGCAGCCGCACCGGGGAGCTGTTTTTT. It is translated as CASSRTGELFF.

This rearrangement joins TRBV5-1 to TRBJ1-2; 8 bases fit TRBD1. There are 14 residues in the CDR3. Trimming at V came to 0 bases and at J to 6 bases, leaving 4 bases not matched to a gene. CDR1 is SGHRS, CDR2 YFSETQ, per germline. CDR3 loop: CASSLGTGHDGYTF. The CDR3 nucleotides read TGCGCCAGCAGCTTGGGGACAGGGCATGATGGCTACACCTTC.

This clonotype was counted many times. The chain employs TRBV6-1 and TRBJ2-6; D is undetermined. The length of the CDR3 is 12 residues. The ends were cut back, 11 bases at V and 2 bases at J, with 7 bases in the middle. CDR1 is MNHNS and CDR2 is SASEGT in the germline V gene. The CDR3 DNA reads TGTGCCGTTGAACCTGGGGCCAACGTCCTGACTTTC. Its translation: CAVEPGANVLTF.